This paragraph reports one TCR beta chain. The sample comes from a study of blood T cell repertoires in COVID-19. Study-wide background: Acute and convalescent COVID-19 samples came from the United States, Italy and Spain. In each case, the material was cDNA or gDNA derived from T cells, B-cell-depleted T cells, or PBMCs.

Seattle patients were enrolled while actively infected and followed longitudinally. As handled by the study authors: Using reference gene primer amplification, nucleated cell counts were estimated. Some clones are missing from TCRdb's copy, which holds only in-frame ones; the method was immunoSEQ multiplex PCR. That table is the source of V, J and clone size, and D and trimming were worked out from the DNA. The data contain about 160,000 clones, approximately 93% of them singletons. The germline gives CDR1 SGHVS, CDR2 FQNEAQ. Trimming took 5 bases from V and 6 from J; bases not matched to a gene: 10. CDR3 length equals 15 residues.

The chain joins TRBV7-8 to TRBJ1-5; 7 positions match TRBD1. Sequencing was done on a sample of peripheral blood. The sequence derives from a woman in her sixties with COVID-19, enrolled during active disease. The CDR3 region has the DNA TGTGCCAGCAGCCCTAACCCCGGGACAGTTCAGCCCCAGCATTTT. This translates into CASSPNPGTVQPQHF.